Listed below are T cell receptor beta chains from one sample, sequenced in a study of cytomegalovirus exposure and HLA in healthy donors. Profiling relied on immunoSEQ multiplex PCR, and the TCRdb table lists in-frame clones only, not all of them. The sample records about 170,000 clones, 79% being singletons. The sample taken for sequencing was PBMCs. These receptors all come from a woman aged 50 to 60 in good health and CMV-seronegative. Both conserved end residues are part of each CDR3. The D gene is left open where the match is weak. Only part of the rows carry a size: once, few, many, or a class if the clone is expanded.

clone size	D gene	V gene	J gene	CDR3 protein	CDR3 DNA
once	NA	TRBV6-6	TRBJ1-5	CASKGLIDQPQHF	TGTGCCAGTAAGGGACTGATCGATCAGCCCCAGCATTTT
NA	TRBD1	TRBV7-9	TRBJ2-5	CASSSVGQLLVTQYF	TGTGCCAGCAGCTCCGTGGGACAGCTCCTGGTGACCCAGTACTTC
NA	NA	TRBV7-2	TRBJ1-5	CASSPDRTNQPQHF	TGTGCCAGCAGCCCCGACAGGACCAATCAGCCCCAGCATTTT
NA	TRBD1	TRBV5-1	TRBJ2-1	CASSLRQGFNEQFF	TGCGCCAGCAGCTTGCGACAGGGATTCAATGAGCAGTTCTTC
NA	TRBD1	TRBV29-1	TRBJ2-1	CSVSPGTANNEQFF	TGCAGCGTTTCCCCCGGGACAGCCAACAATGAGCAGTTCTTC
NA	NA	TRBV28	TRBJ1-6	CASKQGGVESPLHF	TGTGCCAGCAAACAAGGGGGGGTGGAATCACCCCTCCACTTT
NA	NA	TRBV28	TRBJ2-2	CASRPGLPTNTGELFF	TGTGCCAGCAGGCCTGGACTTCCGACGAACACCGGGGAGCTGTTTTTT
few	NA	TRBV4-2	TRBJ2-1	CASSQGTDNEQFF	TGTGCCAGCAGCCAAGGGACAGACAATGAGCAGTTCTTC
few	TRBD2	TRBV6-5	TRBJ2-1	CASSSGTSGYNEQFF	TGTGCCAGCAGTTCCGGGACTAGCGGCTACAATGAGCAGTTCTTC
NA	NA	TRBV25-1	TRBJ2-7	CASRSYGASEQYF	TGTGCCAGCAGGAGCTACGGTGCCTCCGAGCAGTACTTC
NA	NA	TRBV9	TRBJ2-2	CASSETGGELFF	TGTGCCAGCAGCGAGACGGGCGGGGAGCTGTTTTTT
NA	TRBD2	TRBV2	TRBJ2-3	CASSVGTLAGGTDTQYF	TGTGCCAGCAGTGTGGGGACACTAGCGGGGGGCACAGATACGCAGTATTTT
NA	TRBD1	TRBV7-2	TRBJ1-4	CASSPQGAGNEKLFF	TGTGCCAGCAGCCCTCAGGGGGCGGGTAATGAAAAACTGTTTTTT
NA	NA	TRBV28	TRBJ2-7	CASSPPPPGKGYEQYF	TGTGCCAGCAGTCCCCCCCCTCCAGGGAAGGGTTACGAGCAGTACTTC
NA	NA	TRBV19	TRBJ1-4	CASNPHTGKLFF	TGTGCCAGTAACCCTCACACCGGGAAACTGTTTTTT
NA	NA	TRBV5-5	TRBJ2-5	CASSSPSFQETQYF	TGTGCCAGCAGCTCCCCCTCGTTCCAAGAGACCCAGTACTTC
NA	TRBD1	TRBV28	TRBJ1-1	CASSSPGGYTEAFF	TGTGCCAGCAGTTCACCAGGGGGATACACTGAAGCTTTCTTT